These 15 T cell receptor beta chains share one sample of origin, sequenced in a study of a mutant IDH1 vaccine in newly diagnosed glioma. TCRdb's copy holds only in-frame clones and misses some; the assay was immunoSEQ multiplex PCR. The sample contains under 65,000 clones, roughly 80% of which appear only once. Time point reported: baseline, week 1 (first vaccination visit). Treatment denoted: pre-vaccination baseline after standard-of-care therapy. Material: PBMCs, obtained from a glioma patient treated with radiotherapy, temozolomide or both. The origin of the receptors is a middle-aged woman with glioma.

The genes are TRBV19 and TRBJ1-1; D gene ambiguous. The V gene lost 5 bases and the J gene lost 4 bases, with 11 bases spanning the gap. The CDR3 has 13 amino acids. Germline V gives CDR1 LNHDA, CDR2 SQIVND (reference sequence). CDR3 DNA: TGTGCCAGTAGTGCTGCCGAGGGCACTGAAGCTTTCTTT. Residues: CASSAAEGTEAFF. Supplemented by reference TRBV19 and TRBJ1-1, the full variable domain reads DGGITQSPKYLFRKEGQNVTLSCEQNLNHDAMYWYRQDPGQGLRLIYYSQIVNDFQKGDIAEGYSVSREKKESFPLTVTSAQKNPTAFYLCASSAAEGTEAFFGQGTRLTVV.

This chain links TRBV21-1 with TRBJ1-2. TRBV21-1 is marked as a pseudogene. CDR3 length: 18 residues. The chain's CDR3 is CASSKKLVGRWRTYGYTF. The CDR3 nucleotides read TGTGCCAGCAGCAAAAAATTGGTTGGTAGGTGGAGAACTTATGGCTACACCTTC.

The chain carries TRBV2 and TRBJ2-5; TRBD1 matches at 10 bases. Trimming at V came to 4 bases and at J to 5 bases, leaving 7 bases not matched to a gene. Germline CDR1 is SNHLY and CDR2 is FYNNEI. CDR3 length: 15 residues. CDR3 loop: CASSARQGAMETQYF. The CDR3 DNA sequence: TGTGCCAGCAGTGCGCGACAGGGGGCGATGGAGACCCAGTACTTC.

The CDR3 DNA is TGTGCCAGTAGTATGTCAAGCTATGGCTACACCTTC. Translated, it gives CASSMSSYGYTF. The rearrangement uses TRBV19 and TRBJ1-2; D unclear. Germline values: CDR1 LNHDA, CDR2 SQIVND (reference sequence). The CDR3 totals 12 residues. V lost 3 bases to trimming and J lost 4 bases, with 6 bases between them.

The chain links TRBV10-1 to TRBJ1-2; D remains unclear. Trimming stripped 0 bases from V and 4 bases from J, with 6 bases between. The germline V gene has CDR1 WNHNN and CDR2 SYGVQD (reference sequence). The CDR3 contains 13 residues. The CDR3 DNA reads TGCGCCAGCAGTGAGTCGGCTACCTATGGCTACACCTTC. It translates to CASSESATYGYTF.

The gene calls are TRBV29-1 and TRBJ1-2; D not resolved. Germline assignment: CDR1 SQVTM and CDR2 ANQGSEA. The CDR3 spans 15 residues. Trimming cost V 0 bases and J 4 bases, with 15 bases left between them. The CDR3 region has the DNA TGCAGCGTTGAAGAAGGACGGCCTCTAGGCTATGGCTACACCTTC. It specifies CSVEEGRPLGYGYTF. The full variable domain, with the rest looked up from reference TRBV29-1 and TRBJ1-2, is SAVISQKPSRDICQRGTSLTIQCQVDSQVTMMFWYRQQPGQSLTLIATANQGSEATYESGFVIDKFPISRPNLTFSTLTVSNMSPEDSSIYLCSVEEGRPLGYGYTFGSGTRLTVV.

CDR3 region: CSVEGLGGYTF. DNA of the CDR3: TGCAGCGTTGAAGGCCTAGGAGGCTACACCTTC. The rearrangement links TRBV29-1 to TRBJ1-2; D unclear. The germline V and J ends were trimmed by 1 base and 8 bases, with 8 bases remaining between them. From germline, CDR1 is SQVTM and CDR2 ANQGSEA. CDR3 length: 11 amino acids.

In DNA form, the CDR3 reads TGTGCCAGCAGCGCCCAAAGGGGTTACGAGCAGTACTTC. Protein product: CASSAQRGYEQYF. The chain carries TRBV5-4 and TRBJ2-7; tentatively, D is TRBD1 (5 bases). V was shortened by 4 bases and J by 4 bases, with 12 bases between the two germline ends. The CDR3 is 13 residues long. Germline V gene data show CDR1 as SGHNT and CDR2 as YYREEE (reference sequence).

A few counts support this clone. The chain carries TRBV4-2 and TRBJ1-5; no clear D. Germline CDR1 and CDR2: LGHNA and YNFKEQ. The V and J ends lost 0 bases and 7 bases respectively, with 7 bases between them. The length of the CDR3 is 13 residues. In nucleotides, the CDR3 is TGTGCCAGCAGCCAAGATCTCCTGCAGCCCCAGCATTTT. Protein product: CASSQDLLQPQHF.

V usage is TRBV11-3 and J usage is TRBJ2-2; D may correspond to TRBD1 or TRBD2 (5 bases each). Looked up from germline, CDR1 is SGHNT and CDR2 is YENEEA. The V gene lost 2 bases and the J gene lost 3 bases, with 7 bases spanning the gap. This CDR3 has 14 amino acids. CDR3 sequence (DNA): TGTGCCAGCAGCTTACTGGGGGACACCGGGGAGCTGTTTTTT. It specifies CASSLLGDTGELFF.

V and J are TRBV9 and TRBJ1-6, with D possibly being TRBD1 (6 bases). Germline CDR1 SGDLS, CDR2 YYNGEE. V lost 3 bases and J 10 bases, leaving 17 bases between the germline ends. The CDR3 loop spans 15 amino acids. The CDR3: CASSAVQGAHSPLHF. The CDR3 DNA follows: TGTGCCAGCAGCGCAGTACAGGGAGCGCACTCACCCCTCCACTTT.

The chain recombines TRBV5-4 with TRBJ2-3; D uncertain. V dropped 4 bases and J dropped 0 bases, with 12 bases sitting between them. Germline values: CDR1 SGHNT, CDR2 YYREEE (reference sequence). There are 15 residues in the CDR3. The CDR3 bases are TGTGCCAGCAGCCCTGAATTCCCCAGCACAGATACGCAGTATTTT. Translation: CASSPEFPSTDTQYF. The full variable domain, rest sourced from reference TRBV5-4 and TRBJ2-3, is ETGVTQSPTHLIKTRGQQVTLRCSSQSGHNTVSWYQQALGQGPQFIFQYYREEENGRGNFPPRFSGLQFPNYSSELNVNALELDDSALYLCASSPEFPSTDTQYFGPGTRLTVL.

The chain uses TRBV30 and TRBJ2-1; 8 bases are shared with TRBD2. CDR3 length equals 15 residues. V lost 3 bases, J lost 2 bases, and 6 bases stayed unmatched. Germline V gene sequence: CDR1 GTSNPN, CDR2 SVGIG (reference sequence). The CDR3 DNA is TGTGCCTGGAGAAGGATCGGGGGGGCCTACAATGAGCAGTTCTTC. Translated, it gives CAWRRIGGAYNEQFF.

DNA for the CDR3: TGTGCCAGCAGTAAGGGTCGTGAGCAGTTCTTC. It yields the protein CASSKGREQFF. V is TRBV6-4 and J is TRBJ2-1; D ambiguous. Trimming stripped 5 bases from V and 9 bases from J, with 8 bases between. The CDR3 length is 11 residues. Germline CDR1 is MRHNA and CDR2 is SNTAGT.

The chain carries TRBV10-3 and TRBJ1-5, with a weak D call TRBD1 (5 bases). The germline V and J ends were trimmed by 2 bases and 3 bases, with 8 bases remaining between them. This CDR3 has 14 amino acids. The V gene's germline CDR1 is ENHRY and CDR2 SYGVKD. CDR3 in amino acids: CAISERTINQPQHF. DNA for the CDR3: TGTGCCATCAGTGAGCGGACAATCAATCAGCCCCAGCATTTT.